This T cell receptor (beta chain) appears in the sequencing data of a study of T cells after yellow fever vaccination. Study-wide context: When fractions had low cell numbers, they were prepared with SMART-Seq v4 Ultra Low Input.

A note on this clonotype: No antigen is known for it.

TCRdb reprocessed the 5' RACE reads via MiXCR and lists one record per CDR3 protein. The table records roughly 500,000 distinct CDR3 sequences, roughly 21% of them present only once. Germline CDR1 is WSHSY and CDR2 is SAAADI. The length of the CDR3 is 17 residues. The junction had 12 bases not matched to a gene; V was cut back by 4 bases and J by 1 base. Study outcomes and limitations: Abundant contaminating clonotypes from the bulk population could appear in FACS-sorted repertoires. CD4 and CD8 compartments shared a small share of clonotypes.

The sequences come from PBMCs, collected 15 days after the yellow fever booster vaccination. V is TRBV10-2 and J is TRBJ2-7; 8 bases align to TRBD2. The TCR originated in a man aged 25 to 40 who received the YFV17D yellow fever vaccine. In DNA form, the CDR3 reads TGCGCCAGCAGTGGCCCCCTAAAGAGCGGGAGTTCCTACGAGCAGTACTTC. Protein sequence: CASSGPLKSGSSYEQYF.